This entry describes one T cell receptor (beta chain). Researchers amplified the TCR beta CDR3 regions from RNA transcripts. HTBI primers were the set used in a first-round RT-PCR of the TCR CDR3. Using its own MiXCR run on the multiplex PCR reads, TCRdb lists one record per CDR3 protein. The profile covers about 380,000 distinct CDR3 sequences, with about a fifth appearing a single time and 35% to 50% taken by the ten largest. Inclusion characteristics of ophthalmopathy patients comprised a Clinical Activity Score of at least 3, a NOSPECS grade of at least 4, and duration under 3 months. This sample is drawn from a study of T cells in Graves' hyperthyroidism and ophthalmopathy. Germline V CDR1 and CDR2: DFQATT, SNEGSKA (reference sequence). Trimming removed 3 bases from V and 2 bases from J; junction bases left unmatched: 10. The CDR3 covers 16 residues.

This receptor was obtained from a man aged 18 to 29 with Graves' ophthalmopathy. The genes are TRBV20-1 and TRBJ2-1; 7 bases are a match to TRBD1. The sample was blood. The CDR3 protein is CSASTETGAPYNEQFF. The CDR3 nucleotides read TGCAGTGCTAGTACGGAAACAGGGGCCCCCTACAATGAGCAGTTCTTC.